The next 25 T cell receptor beta chains were all read from a single sample in a study of shared clonotypes between healthy human individuals. Only in-frame clones appear in the TCRdb table, and some are missing; sequencing was by immunoSEQ multiplex PCR. The profile shows roughly 2.4 million clones, around 95% of them singletons. Sequencing used naive CD4+ T cells sorted from blood. As to subset: CD45RA+ positively selected. These receptors all stem from a man between 18 and 29 years old in good health.

The chain links TRBV29-1 to TRBJ1-2; D gene uncertain. The CDR3 spans 13 residues. Germline loops: CDR1 SQVTM, CDR2 ANQGSEA. V dropped 0 bases and J dropped 7 bases, with 12 bases sitting between them. CDR3 in amino acids: CSVEEVLGVGYTF. The CDR3, as DNA: TGCAGCGTTGAAGAGGTACTTGGGGTTGGCTACACCTTC.

Comments on this clone: Different DNA sequences within this sample yield the same CDR3. This sequence joins TRBV6-1 and TRBJ2-7; D is possibly TRBD1 (6 bases). V gave up 6 bases and J gave up 1 base, with 10 bases separating them. The CDR3 has 13 residues. The germline gives CDR1 MNHNS, CDR2 SASEGT. In nucleotides, the CDR3 is TGTGCCAGCAGCAGCCAGGGGTCCTACGAGCAGTACTTC. Protein product: CASSSQGSYEQYF.

This chain joins TRBV5-1 and TRBJ2-7; 9 bases line up with TRBD1. CDR3 size: 15 residues. The germline gives CDR1 SGHRS, CDR2 YFSETQ. V dropped 3 bases and J dropped 1; count of bases not matched to a gene: 5. The CDR3 sequence is CASSWGQGGSYEQYF. The CDR3 DNA reads TGCGCCAGCAGCTGGGGACAGGGTGGGTCCTACGAGCAGTACTTC.

This clone has a single count. The CDR3 nucleotides are TGCAGCGTTAGGAGCGGCGGAGCGGGCCAGACCTACGAGCAGTACTTC. Its translation is CSVRSGGAGQTYEQYF. J is TRBJ2-7 and V is TRBV29-1, with TRBD2 as a possible D gene (6 bases). Trimming left V 5 bases short and J 2 bases short, with 22 bases between. The CDR3 sequence is 16 residues long. Germline V lookup: CDR1 SQVTM, CDR2 ANQGSEA.

The chain has TRBV27 and TRBJ2-7; TRBD2 might be the D (6 bases). The CDR3 length is 16 residues. In germline, CDR1 is MNHEY, CDR2 SMNVEV (reference sequence). Trimming left V 6 bases short and J 3 bases short, with 21 bases between. This CDR3 reads CASSSILPGTGYEQYF. CDR3 in DNA: TGTGCCAGCAGCTCAATCCTTCCCGGGACTGGCTACGAGCAGTACTTC.

The chain has TRBV4-3 and TRBJ2-3; TRBD2 agrees at 11 bases. V was pared by 3 bases and J by 0 bases, with 14 bases of the junction left unmatched. CDR1 LGHNA and CDR2 YSLEER come from the germline V gene. This CDR3 has 20 residues. The CDR3 nucleotides are TGCGCCAGCAGCCAGGCTATAGTATTAGCGGGAGGGGGAAGCACAGATACGCAGTATTTT. This codes for CASSQAIVLAGGGSTDTQYF.

The genes are TRBV19 and TRBJ2-7; possible D gene TRBD2, 6 bases. V shed 4 bases and J shed 6 bases, with 25 bases lying between them. Germline assignment: CDR1 LNHDA and CDR2 SQIVND (reference sequence). CDR3 length equals 17 residues. As DNA, the CDR3 is TGTGCCAGTAGTAGCTCTGGTGGATGGAGGGTAGATTCCGAGCAGTACTTC. It encodes CASSSSGGWRVDSEQYF. The variable domain in full, completed from reference TRBV19 and TRBJ2-7, reads DGGITQSPKYLFRKEGQNVTLSCEQNLNHDAMYWYRQDPGQGLRLIYYSQIVNDFQKGDIAEGYSVSREKKESFPLTVTSAQKNPTAFYLCASSSSGGWRVDSEQYFGPGTRLTVT.

The chain joins TRBV4-1 to TRBJ2-6; 13 nucleotides align to TRBD2. The germline V gene has CDR1 MGHRA and CDR2 YSYEKL. V lost 1 base to trimming and J lost 4 bases; unmatched junction nucleotides: 4. The CDR3 runs 18 residues. The CDR3 region is CASSQAGTSGVGANVLTF. In nucleotides, the CDR3 is TGCGCCAGCAGCCAAGCCGGGACTAGCGGGGTCGGGGCCAACGTCCTGACTTTC.

V and J are TRBV6-5 and TRBJ2-5; D is unclear. The germline V gene has CDR1 MNHEY and CDR2 SVGAGI. CDR3 length: 13 amino acids. V lost 6 bases and J lost 2, with 10 bases in between. The CDR3 bases are TGTGCCAGCAGAGTGACCCTACAAGAGACCCAGTACTTC. Translation: CASRVTLQETQYF.

V usage is TRBV27 and J usage is TRBJ1-2; D remains unclear. The CDR3 spans 12 residues. V lost 2 bases, J lost 8 bases, and 9 bases lay in between. Germline assignment: CDR1 MNHEY and CDR2 SMNVEV (reference sequence). Here the CDR3 reads CASSLTGRGYTF. CDR3 DNA: TGTGCCAGCAGTTTAACGGGAAGGGGCTACACCTTC.

The J gene is TRBJ2-6, the V gene TRBV5-1; 8 bases line up with TRBD1. Germline V gene sequence: CDR1 SGHRS, CDR2 YFSETQ. This CDR3 contains 16 residues. Unmatched junction bases numbered 7, after V lost 4 bases and J lost 4 bases. CDR3 sequence (DNA): TGCGCCAGCAGCGCAGGACAGGGTACCGGGGCCAACGTCCTGACTTTC. It specifies CASSAGQGTGANVLTF.

The V and J genes are TRBV4-1 and TRBJ2-5; 8 nucleotides agree with TRBD2. The CDR3 contains 15 residues. CDR1 is MGHRA, CDR2 YSYEKL, per germline. J lost 5 bases, V lost 0 bases, and 5 bases had no gene match. The CDR3 DNA follows: TGCGCCAGCAGCCAAGATGTTAGCGGGATTGAGACCCAGTACTTC. Residues: CASSQDVSGIETQYF.

To note about this clone: This specimen includes other DNA sequences encoding the same CDR3. The rearrangement joins TRBV6-1 to TRBJ1-1; 7 bases match TRBD1. Germline CDR1 reads MNHNS; CDR2 reads SASEGT. This CDR3 is built from 13 residues. Trimming removed 4 bases from V and 5 bases from J; junction bases left unmatched: 4. CDR3 sequence reads: CASSGKQGTEAFF. The CDR3 nucleotides read TGTGCCAGCAGTGGGAAACAGGGGACTGAAGCTTTCTTT.

The rearrangement links TRBV9 to TRBJ2-6, with TRBD1 as a possible D gene (5 bases). This CDR3 is built from 17 residues. Germline V CDR1 and CDR2: SGDLS, YYNGEE. V gave up 0 bases and J gave up 4 bases, with 14 bases separating them. CDR3 DNA sequence: TGTGCCAGCAGCGTAGGGGGCCCCGGCCTGGGGGCCAACGTCCTGACTTTC. Translated: CASSVGGPGLGANVLTF.

The chain has TRBV13 and TRBJ2-7; 11 bases match TRBD1. Trimming at V came to 4 bases and at J to 3 bases, leaving 2 bases not matched to a gene. The CDR3 extends over 14 amino acids. Looked up from germline, CDR1 is PRHDT and CDR2 is FYEKMQ (reference sequence). The CDR3 spells CASSSGQGDYEQYF. CDR3 DNA: TGTGCCAGCAGCTCGGGACAGGGGGACTACGAGCAGTACTTC. The full variable domain, rest sourced from reference TRBV13 and TRBJ2-7, is AAGVIQSPRHLIKEKRETATLKCYPIPRHDTVYWYQQGPGQDPQFLISFYEKMQSDKGSIPDRFSAQQFSDYHSELNMSSLELGDSALYFCASSSGQGDYEQYFGPGTRLTVT.

This clone has just one count. The chain joins TRBV5-1 to TRBJ2-5; 8 nucleotides line up with TRBD1. The ends lost 4 bases at V and 4 bases at J; junction bases unmatched: 9. The CDR3 is 15 amino acids. In germline, CDR1 is SGHRS, CDR2 YFSETQ. The CDR3 bases are TGCGCCAGCAGCAAACCCGCCGGACAGGGAGAGACCCAGTACTTC. It specifies CASSKPAGQGETQYF. The entire variable domain, with the rest obtained from reference TRBV5-1 and TRBJ2-5, is as follows: KAGVTQTPRYLIKTRGQQVTLSCSPISGHRSVSWYQQTPGQGLQFLFEYFSETQRNKGNFPGRFSGRQFSNSRSEMNVSTLELGDSALYLCASSKPAGQGETQYFGPGTRLLVL.

This chain uses TRBV5-1 with TRBJ2-7; the match to TRBD1 covers 9 bases. CDR1 SGHRS and CDR2 YFSETQ come from the germline V gene. The CDR3 has 15 amino acids. V lost 0 bases to trimming and J lost 3 bases; unmatched junction nucleotides: 4. In DNA form, the CDR3 reads TGCGCCAGCAGCTTGGTTGGGACAGGGAACTACGAGCAGTACTTC. The encoded protein is CASSLVGTGNYEQYF.

V is TRBV19 and J is TRBJ1-2, with D maybe TRBD1 (6 bases). CDR3 size: 12 residues. V shed 9 bases and J shed 4 bases, with 12 bases lying between them. CDR1 and CDR2 from the germline V gene are LNHDA and SQIVND (reference sequence). The DNA of the CDR3 is TGTGCCAGCAGACCAGGGGCCTATGGCTACACCTTC. Encoded protein: CASRPGAYGYTF.

The rearrangement uses TRBV30 and TRBJ1-3, with D uncertain. This CDR3 has 15 residues. Trimming stripped 6 bases from V and 0 bases from J, with 15 bases between. The germline CDR1 and CDR2 sequences are GTSNPN and SVGIG (reference sequence). CDR3 DNA: TGTGCCTGCCATGAGTTGGGGTCCTCTGGAAACACCATATATTTT. This gives the protein CACHELGSSGNTIYF.

The chain links TRBV9 to TRBJ2-5; 12 bases fit TRBD2. This CDR3 spans 18 amino acids. Germline CDR1 is SGDLS and CDR2 is YYNGEE. With V trimmed by 4 bases and J by 1 base, 11 bases remained unmatched. CDR3 DNA: TGTGCCAGCAGCTTTCGACCGACTAGCGGGGGTTTCCAAGAGACCCAGTACTTC. This translates into CASSFRPTSGGFQETQYF.

The chain carries TRBV29-1 and TRBJ2-4, with 7 bases lining up with TRBD1. Losses at the gene ends were 7 bases for V and 10 bases for J; bases not matched to a gene: 13. The germline CDR1 and CDR2 sequences are SQVTM and ANQGSEA. This CDR3 region has 13 residues. CDR3 DNA: TGCAGCGAGCGAACACCCAAGACAGGGATTCAGTACTTC. Translating gives CSERTPKTGIQYF.

The chain has TRBV4-1 and TRBJ2-3, with a tentative D call TRBD2 (6 bases). Germline V lookup: CDR1 MGHRA, CDR2 YSYEKL. The CDR3 is 15 residues long. The ends were cut back, 4 bases at V and 7 bases at J, with 18 bases in the middle. Here the CDR3 DNA reads TGCGCCAGCAGCCGGCTAGAGGGGACTCCTAATACGCAGTATTTT. Protein sequence: CASSRLEGTPNTQYF.

As regards this clone: Other DNA sequences in the sample encode the same CDR3. The chain joins TRBV5-1 to TRBJ2-3, with D possibly matching TRBD1 (5 bases). The V gene lost 4 bases and the J gene lost 0 bases, with 9 bases spanning the gap. Germline lookup yields CDR1 SGHRS and CDR2 YFSETQ. The CDR3 sequence is 14 residues long. This CDR3 is CASSQGDSTDTQYF. CDR3 DNA sequence: TGCGCCAGCAGCCAGGGCGATAGCACAGATACGCAGTATTTT.

This clone was observed once. This rearrangement joins TRBV6-6 to TRBJ2-2, with D possibly called TRBD1 or TRBD2 (5 bases each). The CDR3 is 16 amino acids. The germline V gene has CDR1 MNHNY and CDR2 SVGAGI (reference sequence). The V end was cut by 5 bases, the J end by 1 base, with 14 bases between. CDR3 sequence reads: CASSVTGTGNTGELFF. DNA of the CDR3: TGTGCCAGCAGTGTTACCGGGACGGGGAACACCGGGGAGCTGTTTTTT.

The chain recombines TRBV5-6 with TRBJ1-5; the match to TRBD1 covers 9 bases. This CDR3 contains 15 residues. V shed 4 bases, J shed 4 bases, and the junction held 6 bases outside the gene matches. In germline, CDR1 is SGHDT, CDR2 YYEEEE. The CDR3 loop is CASSIGTGRNQPQHF. CDR3 nucleotides: TGTGCCAGCAGCATAGGGACAGGGAGAAATCAGCCCCAGCATTTT.